This T cell receptor beta chain comes out of a study of OX40 agonist ivuxolimab in advanced cancers. For the study in its entirety: Ivuxolimab was a fully human IgG2 agonistic monoclonal antibody targeting the costimulatory receptor OX40 (CD134). Intravenous ivuxolimab was administered to patients every 2 weeks at six dose levels: 0.01, 0.1, 0.3, 1.5, 3 and 10 mg/kg. Among the roughly 50 dose-escalation patients, around 20 had hepatocellular carcinoma, around 15 melanoma, 9 renal cell carcinoma and 9 head and neck cancer. In the dose-escalation cohort, around four fifths of patients were male, and the mean age was roughly 60 years with a range of roughly 23 to 79. Patients were allowed to have had prior anti-PD-1, anti-PD-L1 or anti-CTLA-4 therapy, and about 40% of the dose-escalation patients had been treated with checkpoint inhibitors. Three dose-escalation patients achieved partial responses, one with hepatocellular carcinoma and two with cutaneous melanoma. Peripheral TCRbeta sequencing aimed to test whether ivuxolimab altered TCR sequence diversity and caused clonal T-cell expansion. The paper describes the monotherapy dose-escalation part (N = 52 patients) of the phase I trial of ivuxolimab.

Turning to this clone: Its cognate antigen has yet to be identified. No quality values exist for individual bases; no much larger clone is one base distant.

Genomic DNA was isolated from the sorted cells so that the TCRbeta CDR3 region could be sequenced. The immunoSEQ Assay was used for sequencing of TCRbeta CDR3 regions. The immuneACCESS repertoire file appears here via TCRdb, limited to in-frame rearrangements. These files lack a portion of the clones; in checked studies, under half of the deficit traces to unresolved V genes, and the cause of the others is not known. Present in this sample are about 93,000 clones, roughly 90% of which were seen just once. In total, the top ten clones hold 2.6% of the sample. CDR1 KGHSH and CDR2 LQKENI were looked up in the germline V gene. The CDR3 covers 16 residues, taking in both the cysteine and the phenylalanine. The entry retains the CDR3 DNA only, 48 bases that are in frame from base 1. Trimming leaves V shorter by 6 bases and J shorter by 5 bases, with the junction holding 9 bases beyond the gene matches.

Results and caveats for the whole study, not just this receptor: Low levels of normalized T-cell clonal expansion were also seen in some patients who did not respond. On average, CD8+ T cells showed more expanded clones than CD4+ T cells after ivuxolimab. At doses of 0.1 to 3.0 mg/kg, clonal expansion of both CD4+ and CD8+ T cells in blood was seen between baseline and week 6. Partial responders in the 0.1-3.0 mg/kg groups had among the lowest normalized peripheral clonal expansion, especially among CD8+ T cells. Which antigens the clonally expanded peripheral T cells were specific for was not determined.

The trial excluded patients who had a history of autoimmune disease or who were on systemic immunosuppression. Peripheral blood for TCR sequencing was drawn from every dose cohort at baseline, at cycle 4 day 1 and at cycle 7 day 1. The samples were taken from a phase I, first-in-human, multicenter, open-label dose-escalation trial of ivuxolimab. Adults with locally advanced or metastatic head and neck squamous cell, hepatocellular, melanoma or renal cell carcinoma were enrolled in the trial. Before TCR sequencing, CD4+ T cells and CD8+ T cells were sorted from peripheral blood as separate populations.

The sequence links TRBV18 to TRBJ1-6; 8 bases in the junction line up with TRBD1. The TCR originated in an adult with an advanced solid tumor such as melanoma, head and neck, liver or kidney cancer. Sequences were derived from CD4+ or CD8+ T cells sorted from blood, sampled in a trial of the OX40 agonist ivuxolimab. This receptor has the CDR3 CASSLRQTGDNSPLHF. The base sequence is TGTGCCAGCTCGCTTCGGCAGACAGGGGATAATTCACCCCTCCACTTT.